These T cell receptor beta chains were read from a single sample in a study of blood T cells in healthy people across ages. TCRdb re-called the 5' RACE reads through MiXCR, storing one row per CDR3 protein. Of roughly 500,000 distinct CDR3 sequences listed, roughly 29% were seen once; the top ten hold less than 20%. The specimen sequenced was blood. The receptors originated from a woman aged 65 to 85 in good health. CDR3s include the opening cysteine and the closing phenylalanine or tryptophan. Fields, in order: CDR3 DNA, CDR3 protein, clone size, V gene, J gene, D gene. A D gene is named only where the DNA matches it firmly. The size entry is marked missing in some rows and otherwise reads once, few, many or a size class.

TGCGCCAGCAGCCAAGATTTGATAACTGGCGGCTACACCTTC,CASSQDLITGGYTF,-,TRBV4-3,TRBJ1-2,-
TGCAGTGCTAGTAGGACTAGCGGGAGTTACTACGAGCAGTACTTC,CSASRTSGSYYEQYF,few,TRBV20-1,TRBJ2-7,TRBD2
TGTGCCAGCAGCTATACAAAGAGGGAGACCCAGTACTTC,CASSYTKRETQYF,-,TRBV7-7,TRBJ2-5,-
TGTGCCAGCAGCTTAGGCCAGGTTTATCCTTACGAGCAGTACTTC,CASSLGQVYPYEQYF,few,TRBV7-9,TRBJ2-7,-
TGTGCCACCAGCAGAGGCGTTTCCTACGAGCAGTACTTC,CATSRGVSYEQYF,few,TRBV15,TRBJ2-7,-
TGTGCCAGCAGGTTACAGGGAGATCAGCCCCAGCATTTT,CASRLQGDQPQHF,few,TRBV12-3/TRBV12-4,TRBJ1-5,-
TGCAGTGCTAGAGATCTTGAGGGGAGGTACGAGCAGTACTTC,CSARDLEGRYEQYF,many,TRBV20-1,TRBJ2-7,-
TGTGCCAGCAGTGTGGGACTTGGGTACGAGCAGTACTTC,CASSVGLGYEQYF,few,TRBV27,TRBJ2-7,-
TGCGCCAGCAGGACCCTGGCGGGGGGCCTTTACGAGCAGTACTTC,CASRTLAGGLYEQYF,-,TRBV5-1,TRBJ2-7,TRBD2
TGTGCCAGCAGCCAAGGAGGGGGTGAAGCTTTCTTT,CASSQGGGEAFF,-,TRBV3-1,TRBJ1-1,-
TGCAGTGCCACCGGGACAATGGATGAAAAACTGTTTTTT,CSATGTMDEKLFF,-,TRBV20-1,TRBJ1-4,-
TGCGCCAGCAGCTTGGAACAGGGTCGGTCCTACAATGAGCAGTTCTTC,CASSLEQGRSYNEQFF,few,TRBV5-1,TRBJ2-1,-
TGCGGTGCTAGAGATTACGGGGTTGGCACAGATACGCAGTATTTT,CGARDYGVGTDTQYF,-,TRBV20-1,TRBJ2-3,-
TGTGCCAGCAGTTTAGGGATGGGCAGGCAAGAGACCCAGTACTTC,CASSLGMGRQETQYF,-,TRBV12-3/TRBV12-4,TRBJ2-5,-